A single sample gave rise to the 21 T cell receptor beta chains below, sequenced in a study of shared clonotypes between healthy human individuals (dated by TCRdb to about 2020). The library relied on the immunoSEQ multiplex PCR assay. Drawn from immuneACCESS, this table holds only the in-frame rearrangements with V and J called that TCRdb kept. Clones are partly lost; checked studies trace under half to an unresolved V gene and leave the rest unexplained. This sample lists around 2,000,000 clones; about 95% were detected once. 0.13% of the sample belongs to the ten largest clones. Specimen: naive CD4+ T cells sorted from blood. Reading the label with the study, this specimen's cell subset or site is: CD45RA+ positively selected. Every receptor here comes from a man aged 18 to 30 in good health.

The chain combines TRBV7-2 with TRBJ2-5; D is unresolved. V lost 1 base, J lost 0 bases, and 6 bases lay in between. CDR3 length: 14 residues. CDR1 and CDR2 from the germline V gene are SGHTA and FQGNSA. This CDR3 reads CASSLVGYQETQYF. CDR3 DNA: TGTGCCAGCAGCTTAGTCGGCTACCAAGAGACCCAGTACTTC.

CDR3 protein: CSADRGVDEQFF. CDR3 DNA sequence: TGCAGCGCCGACAGGGGGGTGGATGAGCAGTTCTTC. The genes are TRBV29-1 and TRBJ2-1, with TRBD1 matching 9 bases. Germline CDR1 and CDR2: SQVTM and ANQGSEA. This CDR3 has 12 amino acids. The V and J ends lost 7 bases and 8 bases, in that order; junction bases with no gene match: 6.

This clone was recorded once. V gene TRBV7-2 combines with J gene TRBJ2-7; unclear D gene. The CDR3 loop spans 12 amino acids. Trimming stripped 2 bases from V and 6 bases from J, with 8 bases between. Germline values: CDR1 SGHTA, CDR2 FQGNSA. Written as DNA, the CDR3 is TGTGCCAGCAGCTTATCCCTGCGCGAGCAGTACTTC. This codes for CASSLSLREQYF.

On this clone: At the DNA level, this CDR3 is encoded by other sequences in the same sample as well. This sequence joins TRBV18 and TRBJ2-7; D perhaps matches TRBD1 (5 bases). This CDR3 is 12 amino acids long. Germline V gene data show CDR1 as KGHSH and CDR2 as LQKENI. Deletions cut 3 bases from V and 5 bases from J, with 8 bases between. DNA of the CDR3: TGTGCCAGCTCACCCCAGGGAAACGAGCAGTACTTC. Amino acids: CASSPQGNEQYF.

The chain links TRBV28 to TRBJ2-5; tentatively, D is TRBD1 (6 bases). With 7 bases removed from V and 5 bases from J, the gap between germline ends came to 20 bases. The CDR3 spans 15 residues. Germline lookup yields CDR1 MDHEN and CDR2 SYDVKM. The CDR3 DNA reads TGTGCCAGCACTCCCCCGTGGGGGCGATCCGAGACCCAGTACTTC. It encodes CASTPPWGRSETQYF.

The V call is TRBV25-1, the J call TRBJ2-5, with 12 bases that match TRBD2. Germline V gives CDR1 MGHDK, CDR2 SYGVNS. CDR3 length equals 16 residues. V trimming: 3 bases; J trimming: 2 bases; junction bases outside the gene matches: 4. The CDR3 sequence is CASSDRTSGKQETQYF. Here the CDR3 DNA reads TGTGCCAGCAGTGACCGGACTAGCGGGAAGCAAGAGACCCAGTACTTC. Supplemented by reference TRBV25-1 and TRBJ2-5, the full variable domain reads EADIYQTPRYLVIGTGKKITLECSQTMGHDKMYWYQQDPGMELHLIHYSYGVNSTEKGDLSSESTVSRIRTEHFPLTLESARPSHTSQYLCASSDRTSGKQETQYFGPGTRLLVL.

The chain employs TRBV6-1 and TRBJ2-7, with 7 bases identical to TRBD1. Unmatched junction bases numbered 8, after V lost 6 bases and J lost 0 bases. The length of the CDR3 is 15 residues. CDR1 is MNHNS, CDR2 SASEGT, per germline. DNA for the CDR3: TGTGCCAGCAGCTTGGGGACAGACTACTCCTACGAGCAGTACTTC. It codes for CASSLGTDYSYEQYF.

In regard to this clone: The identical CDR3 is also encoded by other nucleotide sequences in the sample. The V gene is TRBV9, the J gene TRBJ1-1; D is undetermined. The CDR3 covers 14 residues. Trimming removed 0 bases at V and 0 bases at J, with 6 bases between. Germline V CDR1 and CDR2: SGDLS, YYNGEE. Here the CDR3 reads CASSVAAMNTEAFF. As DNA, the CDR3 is TGTGCCAGCAGCGTAGCCGCCATGAACACTGAAGCTTTCTTT.

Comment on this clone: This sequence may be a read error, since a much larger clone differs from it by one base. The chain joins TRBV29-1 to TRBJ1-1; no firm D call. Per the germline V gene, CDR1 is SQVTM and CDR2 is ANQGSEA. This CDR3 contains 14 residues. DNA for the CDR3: TGCAGCGTTGATGTAGGGTTGGGGATCACTGGAGCTTTCTTT. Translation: CSVDVGLGITGAFF.

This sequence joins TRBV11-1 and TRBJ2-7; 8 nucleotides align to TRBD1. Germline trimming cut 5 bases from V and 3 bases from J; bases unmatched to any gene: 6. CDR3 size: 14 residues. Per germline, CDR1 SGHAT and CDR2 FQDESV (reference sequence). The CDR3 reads CASSIIQGGYEQYF. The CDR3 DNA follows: TGTGCCAGCAGCATTATACAGGGGGGCTACGAGCAGTACTTC.

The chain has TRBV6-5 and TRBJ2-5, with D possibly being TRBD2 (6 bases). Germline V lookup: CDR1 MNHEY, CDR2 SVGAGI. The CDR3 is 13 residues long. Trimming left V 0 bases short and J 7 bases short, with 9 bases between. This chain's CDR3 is CASSYSTSLTQYF. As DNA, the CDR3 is TGTGCCAGCAGTTACTCCACTAGCTTGACCCAGTACTTC.

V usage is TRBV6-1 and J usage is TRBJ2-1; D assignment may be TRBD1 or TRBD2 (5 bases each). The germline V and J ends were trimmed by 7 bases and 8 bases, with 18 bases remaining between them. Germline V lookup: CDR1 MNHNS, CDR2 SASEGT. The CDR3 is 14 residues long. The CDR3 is CASKKRGRVDEQFF. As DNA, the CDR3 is TGTGCCAGCAAAAAGAGGGGCAGGGTTGATGAGCAGTTCTTC.

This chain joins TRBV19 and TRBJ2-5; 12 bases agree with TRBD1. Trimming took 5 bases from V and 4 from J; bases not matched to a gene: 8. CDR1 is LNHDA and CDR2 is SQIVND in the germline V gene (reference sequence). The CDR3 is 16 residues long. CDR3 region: CASSSQRDRGRETQYF. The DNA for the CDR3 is TGTGCCAGTAGTTCGCAACGGGACAGGGGGCGAGAGACCCAGTACTTC.

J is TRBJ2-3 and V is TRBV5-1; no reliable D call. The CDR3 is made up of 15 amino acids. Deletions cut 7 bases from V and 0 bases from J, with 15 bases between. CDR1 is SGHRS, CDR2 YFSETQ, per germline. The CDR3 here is CASGNSPISTDTQYF. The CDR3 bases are TGCGCCAGCGGAAATAGTCCTATTAGCACAGATACGCAGTATTTT.

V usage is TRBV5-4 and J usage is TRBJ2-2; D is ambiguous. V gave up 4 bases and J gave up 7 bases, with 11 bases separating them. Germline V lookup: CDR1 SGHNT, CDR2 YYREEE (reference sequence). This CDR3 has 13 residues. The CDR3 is CASSPDGIGELFF. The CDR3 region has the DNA TGTGCCAGCAGCCCCGATGGGATCGGGGAGCTGTTTTTT.

CDR3 DNA: TGTGCCAGCAGTTACTCACAGGGGACAGGGTCCTACGAGCAGTACTTC. Translated: CASSYSQGTGSYEQYF. V gene TRBV6-5 combines with J gene TRBJ2-7, with 9 bases that match TRBD1. Germline V CDR1 and CDR2: MNHEY, SVGAGI. V lost 0 bases to trimming and J lost 1 base; unmatched junction nucleotides: 4. This CDR3 spans 16 amino acids.

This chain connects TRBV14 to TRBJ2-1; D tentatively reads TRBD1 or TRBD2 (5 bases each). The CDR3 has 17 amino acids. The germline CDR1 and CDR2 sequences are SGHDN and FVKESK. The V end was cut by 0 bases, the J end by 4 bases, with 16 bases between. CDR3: CASSQDIGAGQYNEQFF. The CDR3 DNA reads TGTGCCAGCAGCCAAGATATCGGGGCAGGGCAATACAATGAGCAGTTCTTC.

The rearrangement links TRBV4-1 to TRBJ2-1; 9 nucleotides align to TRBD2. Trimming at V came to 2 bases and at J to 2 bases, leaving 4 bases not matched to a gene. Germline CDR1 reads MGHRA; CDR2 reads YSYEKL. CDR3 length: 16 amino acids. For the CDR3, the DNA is TGCGCCAGCAGCCAACCATGGACTAGCGCCTACAATGAGCAGTTCTTC. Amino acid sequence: CASSQPWTSAYNEQFF.

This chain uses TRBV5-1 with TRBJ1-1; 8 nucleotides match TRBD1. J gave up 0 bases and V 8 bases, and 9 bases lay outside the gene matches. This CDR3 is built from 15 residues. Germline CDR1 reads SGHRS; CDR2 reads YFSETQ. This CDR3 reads CASTQGGLVNTEAFF. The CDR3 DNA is TGCGCCAGTACACAGGGGGGTTTGGTGAACACTGAAGCTTTCTTT.

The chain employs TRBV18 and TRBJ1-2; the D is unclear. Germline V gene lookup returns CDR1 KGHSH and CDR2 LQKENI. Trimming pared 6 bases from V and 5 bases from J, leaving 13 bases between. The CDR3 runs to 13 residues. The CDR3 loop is CASSPGSPYGYTF. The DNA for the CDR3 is TGTGCCAGCTCGCCCGGGAGCCCTTATGGCTACACCTTC.

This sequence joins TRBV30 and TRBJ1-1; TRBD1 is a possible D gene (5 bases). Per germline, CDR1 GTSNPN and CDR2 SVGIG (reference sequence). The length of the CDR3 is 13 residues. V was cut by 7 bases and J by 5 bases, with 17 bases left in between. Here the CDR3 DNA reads TGTGCCTTTACCGGGGGAAGATATACTGAAGCTTTCTTT. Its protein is CAFTGGRYTEAFF.